This T cell receptor beta chain was found in a study of cytomegalovirus exposure and HLA in healthy donors. In the PCR, 60 Vbeta and 13 Jbeta primers were used. The data were produced by immunoSEQ multiplex PCR, yet TCRdb's version contains in-frame clones alone and is incomplete. The table includes around 37,000 clones, 81% detected once. V lost 6 bases and J lost 10, with 10 bases in between. This CDR3 is 12 amino acids long. Germline-derived CDR1 and CDR2 are MNHEY and SVGAGI. The chain carries TRBV6-5 and TRBJ1-6; possibly TRBD1 for D (5 bases). Sample: PBMCs. This sequence originates from a man aged 50 to 60 in good health and CMV-seronegative. The CDR3 spells CASSRRGSPLHF. The DNA of the CDR3 is TGTGCCAGCAGCCGCCGGGGGTCACCCCTCCACTTT.